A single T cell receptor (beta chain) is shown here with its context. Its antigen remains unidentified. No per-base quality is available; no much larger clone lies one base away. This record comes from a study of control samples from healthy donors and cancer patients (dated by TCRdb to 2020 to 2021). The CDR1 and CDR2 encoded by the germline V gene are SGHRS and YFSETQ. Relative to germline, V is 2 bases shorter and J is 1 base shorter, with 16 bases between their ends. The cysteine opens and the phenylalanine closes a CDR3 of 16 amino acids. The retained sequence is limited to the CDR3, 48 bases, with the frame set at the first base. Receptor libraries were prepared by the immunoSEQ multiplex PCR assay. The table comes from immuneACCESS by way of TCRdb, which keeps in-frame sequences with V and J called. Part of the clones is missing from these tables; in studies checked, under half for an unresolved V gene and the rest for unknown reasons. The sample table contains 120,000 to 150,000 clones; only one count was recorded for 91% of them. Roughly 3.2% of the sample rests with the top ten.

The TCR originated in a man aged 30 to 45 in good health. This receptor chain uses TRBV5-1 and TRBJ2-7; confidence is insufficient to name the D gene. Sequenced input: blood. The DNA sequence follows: TGCGCCAGCAGCTTCGGGTCAGGCAGGCCGTCCTACGAGCAGTACTTC. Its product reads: CASSFGSGRPSYEQYF.